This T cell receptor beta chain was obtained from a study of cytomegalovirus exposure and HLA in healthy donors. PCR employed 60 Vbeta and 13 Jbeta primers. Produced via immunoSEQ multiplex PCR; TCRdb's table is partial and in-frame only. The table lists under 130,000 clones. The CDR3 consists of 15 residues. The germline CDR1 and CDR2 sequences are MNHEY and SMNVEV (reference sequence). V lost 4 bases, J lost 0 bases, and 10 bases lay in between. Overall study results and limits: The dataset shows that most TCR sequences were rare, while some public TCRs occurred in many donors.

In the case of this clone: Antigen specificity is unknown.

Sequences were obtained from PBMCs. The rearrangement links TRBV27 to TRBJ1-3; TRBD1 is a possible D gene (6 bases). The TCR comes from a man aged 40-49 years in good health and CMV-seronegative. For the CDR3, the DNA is TGTGCCAGCAGTTACAGGGCCTACTCTGGAAACACCATATATTTT. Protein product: CASSYRAYSGNTIYF.